This T cell receptor (beta chain) emerged from a study of CD8+ T cells in alopecia areata. Study-level background: Oral tofacitinib, 5 to 10 mg twice daily, was given in an open-label trial. Tofacitinib dosing lasted 6 to 18 months, which was then followed by 6 months off drug. Study findings and constraints: Lesional scalp, notably in alopecia totalis/universalis, had clonality above that of normal scalp.

Sorting of PBMCs yielded the CD4+ and CD8+ T cells. V was clipped by 0 bases and J by 4 bases, with 10 bases between them. Looked up from germline, CDR1 is MNHEY and CDR2 is SVGAGI. There are 14 residues in the CDR3. On this clone itself: Its antigen is currently unknown.

Investigators isolated RNA and reverse transcribed it into cDNA to act as the sequencing template. Produced via immunoSEQ multiplex PCR; TCRdb's table is partial and in-frame only. The sample holds hundreds of thousands of clones; roughly two thirds are singletons and the top ten take around 1.2%. The sequence came from a human donor with alopecia areata. V gene TRBV6-5 combines with J gene TRBJ2-7, with D possibly called TRBD1 or TRBD2 (6 bases each). The specimen comprised CD4+ T cells sorted from blood, sampled at week 0. CDR3 coding DNA: TGTGCCAGCAGTTACTCGGGGGGCCGGTACGAGCAGTACTTC. Translating gives CASSYSGGRYEQYF.